Following are 30 T cell receptor beta chains from one sample sequenced in a study of OX40 agonist ivuxolimab in advanced cancers. Generated by immunoSEQ multiplex PCR, the TCRdb table keeps only in-frame clones and is missing some. The sample records more than 50,000 clones, around 84% being singletons. This sample comprised CD4+ or CD8+ T cells sorted from blood, obtained in a trial of the OX40 agonist ivuxolimab. Receptors originate from an adult with an advanced solid tumor such as melanoma, head and neck, liver or kidney cancer.

The chain joins TRBV6-5 to TRBJ1-5, with D unresolved. Trimming cost V 0 bases and J 2 bases, with 5 bases left between them. Germline V gene lookup returns CDR1 MNHEY and CDR2 SVGAGI. The CDR3 is made up of 14 amino acids. The CDR3 DNA reads as TGTGCCAGCAGTTACTCTGGGGGCAATCAGCCCCAGCATTTT. This encodes CASSYSGGNQPQHF.

This clone was observed a handful of times. V is TRBV2 and J is TRBJ1-1; 8 bases align to TRBD1. With 6 bases clipped from V and 5 bases from J, the junction kept 8 bases outside the gene matches. Germline CDR1 SNHLY, CDR2 FYNNEI. The CDR3 loop spans 14 amino acids. CDR3 nucleotide sequence: TGTGCCAGCAGCACCCAGGGGGCATGGACTGAAGCTTTCTTT. Translation gives CASSTQGAWTEAFF.

The rearrangement joins TRBV29-1 to TRBJ2-3, with D unresolved. The germline CDR1 and CDR2 sequences are SQVTM and ANQGSEA. The CDR3 contains 13 residues. The V and J ends lost 1 base and 6 bases respectively, with 11 bases between them. The CDR3 DNA is TGCAGCGTTGAAGTTGGCGAGATGGATACGCAGTATTTT. Translation gives CSVEVGEMDTQYF.

The chain carries TRBV10-3 and TRBJ2-2; possibly TRBD2 for D (6 bases). V was shortened by 8 bases and J by 3 bases, with 7 bases between the two germline ends. Germline CDR1 and CDR2: ENHRY and SYGVKD. The CDR3 contains 12 residues. CDR3 sequence: CAISSDTGELFF. CDR3 DNA sequence: TGTGCCATCTCTAGCGACACCGGGGAGCTGTTTTTT.

This clone was detected once. The V and J genes are TRBV30 and TRBJ1-5, with D unclear. Trimming left V 5 bases short and J 0 bases short, with 8 bases between. CDR3 length: 13 residues. Germline V gives CDR1 GTSNPN, CDR2 SVGIG (reference sequence). The CDR3 reads CAWGRDSNQPQHF. CDR3 nucleotide sequence: TGTGCCTGGGGAAGGGATAGCAATCAGCCCCAGCATTTT.

This chain connects TRBV2 to TRBJ2-5; unclear D gene. Germline CDR1 is SNHLY and CDR2 is FYNNEI. V was clipped by 4 bases and J by 1 base, with 7 bases between them. CDR3 length equals 13 residues. The CDR3 bases are TGTGCCAGCAGTGGAGACGCCCAAGAGACCCAGTACTTC. Protein sequence: CASSGDAQETQYF.

This chain connects TRBV19 to TRBJ1-2; possibly TRBD1 for D (5 bases). Germline CDR1 LNHDA, CDR2 SQIVND (reference sequence). V lost 4 bases and J 4 bases, leaving 13 bases between the germline ends. This CDR3 spans 14 amino acids. The CDR3 DNA reads as TGTGCCAGTAGTACAGACAGTGCCCGCTATGGCTACACCTTC. Protein sequence: CASSTDSARYGYTF.

This rearrangement joins TRBV7-9 to TRBJ2-2; 7 positions agree with TRBD2. This CDR3 has 15 residues. The V gene's germline CDR1 is SEHNR and CDR2 FQNEAQ (reference sequence). The V and J ends lost 5 bases and 6 bases, in that order; junction bases with no gene match: 9. For the CDR3, the DNA is TGTGCCAGCAGCCCCGGGCGGGAGAGGGCCGGGGAGCTGTTTTTT. Translating gives CASSPGRERAGELFF. The full variable domain, in which reference TRBV7-9 and TRBJ2-2 provide the parts outside the CDR3, is DTGVSQNPRHKITKRGQNVTFRCDPISEHNRLYWYRQTLGQGPEFLTYFQNEAQLEKSRLLSDRFSAERPKGSFSTLEIQRTEQGDSAMYLCASSPGRERAGELFFGEGSRLTVL.

The V gene is TRBV27, the J gene TRBJ2-1; 13 bases match TRBD2. In germline, CDR1 is MNHEY, CDR2 SMNVEV (reference sequence). Trimming took 5 bases from V and 9 from J; bases not matched to a gene: 13. The CDR3 runs 17 residues. The CDR3 coding sequence is TGTGCCAGCAGTCCACAAACTAGCGGGAGGGCCTACGGTGAGCAGTTCTTC. Translation gives CASSPQTSGRAYGEQFF.

The chain is built from TRBV4-1 and TRBJ2-1; maybe TRBD1 (5 bases). Germline V gives CDR1 MGHRA, CDR2 YSYEKL. Trimming pared 2 bases from V and 7 bases from J, leaving 15 bases between. The CDR3 is 15 amino acids. The CDR3 protein is CASSQMGRHPNEQFF. The DNA of the CDR3 is TGCGCCAGCAGCCAAATGGGGCGGCACCCTAATGAGCAGTTCTTC.

The chain recombines TRBV19 with TRBJ2-5; D may be TRBD1 or TRBD2 (5 bases each). With 3 bases removed from V and 2 bases from J, the gap between germline ends came to 10 bases. The CDR3 sequence is 14 residues long. Germline values: CDR1 LNHDA, CDR2 SQIVND (reference sequence). The CDR3 reads CASSMGDVQETQYF. CDR3 nucleotides: TGTGCCAGTAGTATGGGGGACGTACAAGAGACCCAGTACTTC.

The chain joins TRBV11-2 to TRBJ2-4; D may match TRBD1 or TRBD2 (5 bases each). The length of the CDR3 is 19 residues. CDR1 is SGHAT, CDR2 FQNNGV, per germline. Trimming cost V 1 base and J 0 bases, with 19 bases left between them. The DNA of the CDR3 is TGTGCCAGCAGCTTAGGAGGGGCGGGTGCCGTTCTAGCCAAAAACATTCAGTACTTC. Translated: CASSLGGAGAVLAKNIQYF. Drawing the rest from reference TRBV11-2 and TRBJ2-4, the complete variable domain is EAGVAQSPRYKIIEKRQSVAFWCNPISGHATLYWYQQILGQGPKLLIQFQNNGVVDDSQLPKDRFSAERLKGVDSTLKIQPAKLEDSAVYLCASSLGGAGAVLAKNIQYFGAGTRLSVL.

The chain recombines TRBV6-5 with TRBJ1-1, with unresolved D. V shed 5 bases and J shed 9 bases, with 13 bases lying between them. CDR3 size: 12 residues. The germline V gene encodes CDR1 MNHEY and CDR2 SVGAGI. The CDR3 coding sequence is TGTGCCAGCAGTCACGGGAAGGATAAAGCTTTCTTT. As protein: CASSHGKDKAFF.

This clone came up a few times. The chain recombines TRBV6-1 with TRBJ1-1, with 7 bases fitting TRBD1. CDR1 is MNHNS and CDR2 is SASEGT in the germline V gene. The CDR3 is 14 amino acids. V lost 7 bases to trimming and J lost 8 bases; unmatched junction nucleotides: 13. The CDR3 nucleotides read TGTGCCAGCACCCCGGGGAGCGACAGGGTAGAAGCTTTCTTT. This gives the protein CASTPGSDRVEAFF.

This chain joins TRBV6-5 and TRBJ1-1; no clear D gene. This CDR3 has 13 residues. The germline gives CDR1 MNHEY, CDR2 SVGAGI. V was shortened by 10 bases and J by 2 bases, with 14 bases between the two germline ends. CDR3 DNA: TGTGCCATCAAGATTTCACTTAACACTGAAGCTTTCTTT. This translates into CAIKISLNTEAFF.

Only a few counts were recorded for this clone. The chain carries TRBV19 and TRBJ1-6, with D perhaps TRBD1 (6 bases). Trimming left V 5 bases short and J 18 bases short, with 17 bases between. CDR1 is LNHDA and CDR2 is SQIVND in the germline V gene (reference sequence). This CDR3 region has 12 residues. The CDR3 nucleotides are TGTGCCAGTAGTTCTCCCGACAGGTCCTACCACTTT. It translates to CASSSPDRSYHF.

On this clone itself: A read error may explain this, as a much larger clone is one base away. The V and J genes are TRBV7-8 and TRBJ2-5; D unclear. V shed 5 bases and J shed 4 bases, with 11 bases lying between them. This CDR3 comprises 13 residues. Germline V CDR1 and CDR2: SGHVS, FQNEAQ. In DNA form, the CDR3 reads TGTGCCAGCAGCCCCAAACAGTCAGAGACCCAGTACTTC. This encodes CASSPKQSETQYF.

This clone was detected only once. J is TRBJ2-5 and V is TRBV28, with D perhaps being TRBD1 or TRBD2 (5 bases each). Trimming removed 5 bases from V and 0 bases from J, with 10 bases in between. This CDR3 comprises 14 residues. CDR1 MDHEN and CDR2 SYDVKM come from the germline V gene. CDR3 sequence reads: CASSVGRNQETQYF. DNA of the CDR3: TGTGCCAGCAGTGTGGGACGGAACCAAGAGACCCAGTACTTC.

The V and J genes are TRBV10-3 and TRBJ2-5; D might be TRBD1 or TRBD2, each matching 5 bases. Germline V gene data show CDR1 as ENHRY and CDR2 as SYGVKD. V dropped 3 bases and J dropped 4 bases, with 12 bases sitting between them. The CDR3 runs to 14 residues. CDR3 loop: CAISDSSGGETQYF. The CDR3 DNA follows: TGTGCCATCAGTGATTCGAGTGGGGGAGAGACCCAGTACTTC.

CDR3 loop: CASSPTRASTDTQYF. The CDR3 bases are TGTGCCAGCAGCCCTACTAGGGCCAGCACAGATACGCAGTATTTT. This chain links TRBV27 with TRBJ2-3, with a weak D call TRBD2 (5 bases). CDR3 length: 15 amino acids. Germline assignment: CDR1 MNHEY and CDR2 SMNVEV (reference sequence). V was clipped by 6 bases and J by 0 bases, with 13 bases between them.

J is TRBJ1-6 and V is TRBV21-1; TRBD1, as called in the table, went unchecked against the DNA. TRBV21-1 is an annotated pseudogene. The CDR3 runs 20 residues. This CDR3 is CASSKVAAQGLDSYNSPLHF. In nucleotides, the CDR3 is TGTGCCAGCAGCAAAGTGGCCGCACAGGGATTGGACTCCTATAATTCACCCCTCCACTTT.

This chain links TRBV28 with TRBJ1-1, with 9 positions matching TRBD1. V lost 3 bases and J lost 5; bases outside the gene matches: 7. The CDR3 is 15 residues long. Germline V gives CDR1 MDHEN, CDR2 SYDVKM. CDR3 in DNA: TGTGCCAGCAGTTTTGCGACAGGGGGTCGAACTGAAGCTTTCTTT. Translated: CASSFATGGRTEAFF.

The chain combines TRBV6-5 with TRBJ2-7; D not certain. The CDR3 runs 13 residues. V lost 5 bases, J lost 3 bases, and 11 bases lay in between. Per the germline V gene, CDR1 is MNHEY and CDR2 is SVGAGI. The CDR3 spells CASSSPVGYEQYF. Written as DNA, the CDR3 is TGTGCCAGCAGTAGCCCAGTGGGCTACGAGCAGTACTTC.

This clone was seen only once. V gene TRBV5-1 combines with J gene TRBJ2-7; TRBD1 might be the D (6 bases). This CDR3 is 15 amino acids long. Trimming left V 3 bases short and J 3 bases short, with 16 bases between. CDR1 is SGHRS and CDR2 is YFSETQ in the germline V gene. The DNA of the CDR3 is TGCGCCAGCAGCTCTACCCAGGGGTCCCACTACGAGCAGTACTTC. Protein sequence: CASSSTQGSHYEQYF.

The gene calls are TRBV2 and TRBJ2-1; D gene uncertain. This CDR3 has 12 residues. The V end lost 5 bases, the J end lost 10 bases, and 12 bases lay between the germline ends. CDR1 and CDR2 (germline): SNHLY, FYNNEI. CDR3 loop: CASSPNFGEQFF. CDR3 coding DNA: TGTGCCAGCAGTCCGAACTTCGGCGAGCAGTTCTTC.

The rearrangement joins TRBV28 to TRBJ1-5, with D perhaps TRBD1 (5 bases). The CDR3 is 20 residues long. Per the germline V gene, CDR1 is MDHEN and CDR2 is SYDVKM. Trimming removed 5 bases from V and 2 bases from J, with 28 bases in between. The CDR3 protein is CASSPLWSPGRGRGNQPQHF. The CDR3 DNA sequence: TGTGCCAGCAGTCCACTATGGTCCCCGGGACGAGGTCGTGGCAATCAGCCCCAGCATTTT.

This chain connects TRBV19 to TRBJ2-1; D ambiguous. CDR3 length: 13 amino acids. Germline CDR1 and CDR2: LNHDA and SQIVND (reference sequence). V was pared by 3 bases and J by 8 bases, with 11 bases between. The CDR3 spells CASSIRRRDEQFF. CDR3 coding DNA: TGTGCCAGTAGTATTAGGAGACGGGATGAGCAGTTCTTC.

This clone was detected ten times or more. The rearrangement uses TRBV4-2 and TRBJ1-6, with D maybe TRBD1 (5 bases). This CDR3 is built from 15 residues. Germline V gives CDR1 LGHNA, CDR2 YNFKEQ. Trimming cost V 0 bases and J 7 bases, with 10 bases left between them. The CDR3 is CASSQDGTENSPLHF. The CDR3 nucleotides read TGTGCCAGCAGCCAAGATGGGACGGAAAATTCACCCCTCCACTTT.

The chain combines TRBV7-8 with TRBJ1-1; a possible D gene is TRBD1 (5 bases). Trimming stripped 3 bases from V and 4 bases from J, with 9 bases between. This CDR3 is built from 13 residues. From germline, CDR1 is SGHVS and CDR2 FQNEAQ. The CDR3 sequence is CASSLGVLTEAFF. The DNA for the CDR3 is TGTGCCAGCAGCTTGGGGGTTCTCACTGAAGCTTTCTTT.

This chain links TRBV5-4 with TRBJ2-3, with D possibly being TRBD2 (6 bases). V was trimmed by 3 bases and J by 0 bases, leaving 8 bases between them. The CDR3 extends over 14 amino acids. Per the germline V gene, CDR1 is SGHNT and CDR2 is YYREEE (reference sequence). CDR3 sequence: CASSSAGSTDTQYF. The CDR3 region has the DNA TGTGCCAGCAGCTCGGCGGGGAGCACAGATACGCAGTATTTT.